A single sample is the source of the 13 T cell receptor beta chains below, sequenced in a study of vaccination effects on CD4 cells after COVID-19. Profiled with immunoSEQ multiplex PCR; TCRdb holds only in-frame clones, not every one. The sample carries over 80,000 clones, 60% to 85% recorded once. Sequencing followed a ViraFEST assay step that expanded antigen-specific CD4+ T cells with viral peptide pools. At the end of 9 to 11 days of culture, CD4+ T cells were isolated. Participants received two doses of either the BNT162b2 or mRNA-1273 vaccine. No antigens are known for them. Specimen: CD4+ T cells from PBMCs cultured with HCoV-OC43 spike peptides, collected after COVID-19 vaccination. The subset was: HCoV-OC43 spike overlapping peptide pool stimulation. Receptor source: a human donor who received a COVID-19 vaccine.

This chain connects TRBV2 to TRBJ1-6, with a weak D call TRBD1 (6 bases). Trimming took 5 bases from V and 4 from J, leaving 18 bases between them. The length of the CDR3 is 17 residues. Germline CDR1 is SNHLY and CDR2 is FYNNEI. CDR3 in amino acids: CASSYTTGQTYNSPLHF. The DNA of the CDR3 is TGTGCCAGCAGTTATACAACGGGACAAACATATAATTCACCCCTCCACTTT.

This chain joins TRBV24-1 and TRBJ2-7; D gene ambiguous. This CDR3 has 14 residues. Deletions cut 5 bases from V and 2 bases from J, with 12 bases between. Germline V gene sequence: CDR1 KGHDR, CDR2 SFDVKD. The CDR3 loop is CATSAIGWAYEQYV. The CDR3, as DNA: TGTGCCACCAGTGCGATAGGGTGGGCCTACGAGCAGTACGTC.

The CDR3, as DNA: TGTGCCAGCAGCGCCCGGGACAACTACGAGCAGTACGTC. It yields the protein CASSARDNYEQYV. The V gene is TRBV21-1, the J gene TRBJ2-7; TRBD1 was called by the table and not checked on the DNA. TRBV21-1 is termed a pseudogene. The CDR3 is 13 residues long.

The rearrangement uses TRBV5-1 and TRBJ2-1, with TRBD2 matching 11 bases. V was clipped by 4 bases and J by 9 bases; unmatched bases: 9. Germline CDR1 SGHRS, CDR2 YFSETQ. CDR3 length equals 15 residues. The DNA of the CDR3 is TGCGCCAGCAGCGATCTTAGCGGGGGGGCGGGTGAGCAGTTCTTC. It codes for CASSDLSGGAGEQFF.

The chain has TRBV7-2 and TRBJ1-1, with D maybe TRBD1 (5 bases). Germline V gene lookup returns CDR1 SGHTA and CDR2 FQGNSA. The CDR3 extends over 17 amino acids. Trimming removed 5 bases at V and 2 bases at J, with 21 bases between. This CDR3 reads CASSRRGVAGLNTEAFF. Written as DNA, the CDR3 is TGTGCCAGCAGCCGCCGAGGGGTGGCAGGGCTTAACACTGAAGCTTTCTTT. The entire variable domain, with the rest obtained from reference TRBV7-2 and TRBJ1-1, is as follows: GAGVSQSPSNKVTEKGKDVELRCDPISGHTALYWYRQSLGQGLEFLIYFQGNSAPDKSGLPSDRFSAERTGGSVSTLTIQRTQQEDSAVYLCASSRRGVAGLNTEAFFGQGTRLTVV.

Points on this clone: It is unclear where the CDR3 begins or ends on the DNA, so no DNA is shown, and the CDR3 is as TCRdb lists it. The V call is TRBV21-1, the J call TRBJ1-1; the D call of TRBD1 is as the table states it, not checked on the DNA. TRBV21-1 is designated a pseudogene. The CDR3 adds up to 16 amino acids, both ends counted. This CDR3 is CASPPLWGQGNTEAFF.

The rearrangement uses TRBV7-2 and TRBJ1-1, with 7 positions matching TRBD1. Germline V lookup: CDR1 SGHTA, CDR2 FQGNSA. This CDR3 is built from 16 residues. J gave up 1 base and V 4 bases, and 9 bases lay outside the gene matches. The CDR3 protein is CASSSSGTEKNTEAFF. CDR3 sequence (DNA): TGTGCCAGCAGCTCCTCGGGGACAGAAAAGAACACTGAAGCTTTCTTT.

This chain links TRBV6-2 or TRBV6-3 with TRBJ2-7, with 7 nucleotides matching TRBD2. CDR1 is MNHEY, CDR2 SVGEGT, per germline. J was trimmed by 1 base and V by 0 bases; bases with no gene match: 15. This CDR3 has 19 amino acids. CDR3 coding DNA: TGTGCCAGCAGTTACTCGACGCGGGGGTTCCAGGGTAGGTCCTACGAGCAGTACGTC. This encodes CASSYSTRGFQGRSYEQYV.

This rearrangement joins TRBV7-2 to TRBJ1-2, with D hard to call. The V end lost 2 bases, the J end lost 4 bases, and 14 bases lay between the germline ends. CDR3 length: 15 residues. CDR1 is SGHTA, CDR2 FQGNSA, per germline. The CDR3 nucleotides read TGTGCCAGCAGCTTACAAAGCCCGGGCTCCTATGGCTACACCTTC. It translates to CASSLQSPGSYGYTF.

The gene calls are TRBV11-3 and TRBJ2-6; D assignment may be TRBD1 or TRBD2 (5 bases each). The CDR3 totals 15 residues. CDR1 is SGHNT, CDR2 YENEEA, per germline. The ends were cut back, 3 bases at V and 0 bases at J, with 6 bases in the middle. The CDR3 sequence: CASSFGGSGANVLTF. CDR3 sequence (DNA): TGTGCCAGCAGCTTTGGGGGCTCTGGGGCCAACGTCCTGACTTTC.

The chain recombines TRBV19 with TRBJ2-3; TRBD1 matches 12 bases. Germline CDR1 LNHDA, CDR2 SQIVND (reference sequence). This CDR3 contains 15 residues. Trimming at V came to 6 bases and at J to 6 bases, leaving 7 bases not matched to a gene. This CDR3 is CASSLGTGGRDTQYF. Here the CDR3 DNA reads TGTGCCAGTAGCCTGGGGACAGGGGGCCGGGATACGCAGTATTTT.

This rearrangement joins TRBV6-2 or TRBV6-3 to TRBJ2-1; D assignment may be TRBD1 or TRBD2 (6 bases each). Trimming removed 6 bases from V and 3 bases from J, with 18 bases in between. Per the germline V gene, CDR1 is MNHEY and CDR2 is SVGEGT. The CDR3 length is 16 residues. CDR3 region: CASSPGGHPIYNEQFF. CDR3 nucleotides: TGTGCCAGCAGCCCTGGGGGGCATCCAATCTACAATGAGCAGTTCTTC.

This clone was found once. The rearrangement uses TRBV5-1 and TRBJ2-1; 11 positions agree with TRBD1. V gave up 4 bases and J gave up 4 bases; unmatched junction bases: 7. Germline assignment: CDR1 SGHRS and CDR2 YFSETQ. This CDR3 contains 16 residues. The CDR3 is CASSGEDRGQYNEQFF. In DNA, the CDR3 is TGCGCCAGCAGCGGTGAGGACAGGGGGCAGTACAATGAGCAGTTCTTC.